These T cell receptor beta chains were read from a single sample in a study of siplizumab effects on memory and regulatory T cells. Generated by immunoSEQ multiplex PCR, the TCRdb table keeps only in-frame clones and is missing some. The sample records over 95,000 clones, 85% to 95% being singletons. Sequences were obtained from non-Treg CD4+ T cells sorted from blood. Receptors originate from a human donor in good health. Each CDR3 is given with its conserved first and last residue. Fields, in order: V gene, J gene, D gene, clone size, CDR3 length, CDR3 DNA, CDR3 protein. The D gene is left open where the match is weak. For some rows the clone size is stated as once, few or many, or as a class when expanded; others skip it.

TRBV7-2	TRBJ1-3	TRBD1	-	15	TGTGCCAGCAGCATGACGACAGGGTCTGGAAACACCATATATTTT	CASSMTTGSGNTIYF
TRBV14	TRBJ1-2	TRBD1	-	15	TGTGCCAGCAGCCCCTGGACAGGGTACTCAAAAGATGCCACCTTC	CASSPWTGYSKDATF
TRBV15	TRBJ2-5	-	once	13	TGTGCCACCAGCACGCAGGTCCAAGAGACCCAGTACTTC	CATSTQVQETQYF
TRBV28	TRBJ1-2	TRBD1	once	12	TGTGCCAACAGACAGGGGGCGGGTGGCTACACCTTC	CANRQGAGGYTF
TRBV5-5	TRBJ2-3	TRBD2	-	15	TGTGCCAGCAGCCCCACTAGCGGGGTTCTAGATACGCAGTATTTT	CASSPTSGVLDTQYF
TRBV5-1	TRBJ2-3	-	-	12	TGCGCCAGCAGTTTAAACACAGATACGCAGTATTTT	CASSLNTDTQYF
TRBV2	TRBJ1-1	TRBD1	-	16	TGTGCCAGCAGTGAATATGGGACAGGGGCGAACACTGAAGCTTTCTTT	CASSEYGTGANTEAFF
TRBV7-9	TRBJ2-3	TRBD2	-	15	TGTGCCAGCAGCGAACTAGCGGGGGGAACAGATACGCAGTATTTT	CASSELAGGTDTQYF
TRBV2	TRBJ2-1	-	-	13	TGTGCCAGCAGGGGGACTCATTACAATGAGCAGTTCTTC	CASRGTHYNEQFF
TRBV12-5	TRBJ1-1	-	-	12	TGTGCTAGTGGTCCCGGTTGGGGTGAAGCTTTCTTT	CASGPGWGEAFF
TRBV7-2	TRBJ2-7	TRBD1	-	14	TGTGCCAGCAGCGGGACAGTAATTCCCTACGAGCAGTACTTC	CASSGTVIPYEQYF
TRBV6-1	TRBJ2-7	-	-	12	TGTGCCAGCAGCGATTGGGTATCCGAGCAGTACTTC	CASSDWVSEQYF
TRBV21-1	TRBJ2-7	-	once	15	TGTGCCAGCAGCAAACGGGGACAGGATGTTGTCGAGCAGTACTTC	CASSKRGQDVVEQYF
TRBV5-4	TRBJ1-4	-	-	13	TGTGCCAGCAGCTTGTCCATCAATGAAAAACTGTTTTTT	CASSLSINEKLFF
TRBV2	TRBJ2-6	-	-	12	TGTGCCAGCAGCTCTGGGGCCAACGTCCTGACTTTC	CASSSGANVLTF
TRBV5-4	TRBJ1-2	TRBD1	-	15	TGTGCCAGCAGCGTAGCCGGGACAGCTAACTATGGCTACACCTTC	CASSVAGTANYGYTF
TRBV6-1	TRBJ1-1	-	-	14	TGTGCCAGCAGTGAACCACACAGGAACACTGAAGCTTTCTTT	CASSEPHRNTEAFF
TRBV5-4	TRBJ1-2	-	-	13	TGTGCCAGCAGCCTCGACAGCTTAAATGGCTACACCTTC	CASSLDSLNGYTF
TRBV5-1	TRBJ2-5	-	-	13	TGCGCCAGCAGCCCCAGCACGGGGGAGACCCAGTACTTC	CASSPSTGETQYF
TRBV6-6	TRBJ1-3	-	-	11	TGTGCCAGCAGTAACGGTCCCCAGTCATATTTT	CASSNGPQSYF
TRBV29-1	TRBJ2-7	-	once	11	TGCAGCGGTCGGGGCCACTACGAGCAGTACTTC	CSGRGHYEQYF
TRBV28	TRBJ1-5	TRBD1	once	15	TGTGCCAGCAGCGGTACCGGGACAGGCAATCAGCCCCAGCATTTT	CASSGTGTGNQPQHF
TRBV6-5	TRBJ2-1	TRBD2	-	15	TGTGCCAGCAGTTACTCCCAAGGACTAGCGGGCGAGCAGTTCTTC	CASSYSQGLAGEQFF
TRBV9	TRBJ1-4	-	-	18	TGTGCCAGCAGCGTAGCGGGGGAATCTAGGGCAGAAAATGAAAAACTGTTTTTT	CASSVAGESRAENEKLFF
TRBV25-1	TRBJ2-7	TRBD2	-	14	TGTGCCAGCAGCCCGGGGGGGAGTTTCGACGAGCAGTACTTC	CASSPGGSFDEQYF
TRBV11-1	TRBJ1-2	TRBD1	-	14	TGTGCCAGCAGCTCGCGACAGGGTCTATATGGCTACACCTTC	CASSSRQGLYGYTF
TRBV21-1	TRBJ1-5	-	-	17	TGTGCCAGCAGCAAAGCGGGACACCCTTATAGCAATCAGCCCCAGCATTTT	CASSKAGHPYSNQPQHF
TRBV15	TRBJ1-1	-	-	14	TGTGCCACCAGCAGCCAACGACTGAACACTGAAGCTTTCTTT	CATSSQRLNTEAFF